This TCR beta chain came from a study of T cells in Graves' hyperthyroidism and ophthalmopathy. For the study at large: At initial diagnosis, before any treatment had begun, peripheral blood was obtained.

Hyperthyroidism had been newly diagnosed in patients aged 18 to 65, and its duration was under 2 months. Clinical symptoms, serum thyroxine and TRAb, thyroid ultrasound and orbital computed tomography were used for the diagnoses. There are many counts of this clonotype. Trimming took 0 bases from V and 4 from J; bases not matched to a gene: 9. In germline, CDR1 is SGHNT, CDR2 YYREEE (reference sequence). The CDR3 spans 16 residues. RNA transcripts served as the template for amplifying TCR beta CDR3 regions. First-round RT-PCR targeting the TCR CDR3 was performed with the HTBI primer set. One entry per CDR3 protein, called by TCRdb with MiXCR from the multiplex PCR reads. The top ten hold roughly 6.2% of the sample, which has 40,000 or so distinct CDR3 sequences, just under 50% seen once.

The chain is built from TRBV5-4 and TRBJ2-5; 7 bases are shared with TRBD1. The sample comprised blood. The receptor was isolated from a woman in her fifties or sixties with Graves' hyperthyroidism that later progressed to Graves' ophthalmopathy. The chain's CDR3 is CASSLGVQGRAETQYF. The CDR3 nucleotides read TGTGCCAGCAGCTTGGGGGTACAGGGGCGGGCAGAGACCCAGTACTTC.